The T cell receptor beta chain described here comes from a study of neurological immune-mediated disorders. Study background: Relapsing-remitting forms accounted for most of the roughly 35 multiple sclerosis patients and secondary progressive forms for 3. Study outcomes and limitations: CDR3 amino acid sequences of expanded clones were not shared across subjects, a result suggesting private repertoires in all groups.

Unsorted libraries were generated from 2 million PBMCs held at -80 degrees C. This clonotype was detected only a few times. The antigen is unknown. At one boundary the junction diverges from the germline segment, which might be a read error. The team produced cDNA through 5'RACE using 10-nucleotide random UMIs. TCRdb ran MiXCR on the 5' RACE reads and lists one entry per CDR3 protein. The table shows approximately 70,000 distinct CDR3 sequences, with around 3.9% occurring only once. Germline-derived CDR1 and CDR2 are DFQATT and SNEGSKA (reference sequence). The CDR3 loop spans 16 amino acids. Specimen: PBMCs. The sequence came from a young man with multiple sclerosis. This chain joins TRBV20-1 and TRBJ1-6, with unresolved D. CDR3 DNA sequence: TGCAGTGCTAGTTTGCCCCGAAGCAGCTATAATTCACCCCTCAACTTT. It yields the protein CSASLPRSSYNSPLNF.